What follows describes a single T cell receptor beta chain. This specimen belongs to a study of PD-L1 blockade in urothelial cancer. Study-wide context: Timepoints chosen for blood analysis were 3 weeks (second dose) and 6 weeks after treatment start.

Germline values: CDR1 LNHNV, CDR2 YYDKDF (reference sequence). The CDR3 sequence is 16 residues long. V dropped 5 bases and J dropped 3 bases, with 17 bases sitting between them. Regarding time point: pretreatment peripheral blood. Metastatic or locally advanced urothelial carcinoma was present in the patients. What went into each PCR as a spike was synthetic TCR analog templates. Generated by immunoSEQ multiplex PCR, the TCRdb table keeps only in-frame clones and is missing some. The table lists 95,000 or so clones, around nine tenths of them singletons. The chain is built from TRBV15 and TRBJ2-1; possibly TRBD1 for D (6 bases). This TCR was sampled from a man aged 60 to 75 with urothelial cancer. The sequencing used PBMCs, collected around atezolizumab (anti-PD-L1) treatment. CDR3 DNA sequence: TGTGCCACCAGCGCCGGACAGTTTTCTCTCTACAATGAGCAGTTCTTC. Its translation: CATSAGQFSLYNEQFF.